This is a list of T cell receptor beta chains from one sample in a study of cytotoxic CD8 clonotypes in ibrutinib-treated CLL. Data came from immunoSEQ multiplex PCR; TCRdb stores just in-frame clones and leaves some out. This table holds about 130,000 clones, 70% to 90% found once. The sequencing here drew on PBMCs, taken after 24 months of ibrutinib treatment. The receptors stem from a human donor with chronic lymphocytic leukemia. Both conserved end residues are part of each CDR3. The D gene is left open where the match is weak. The listing skips clone size in some rows; elsewhere it reads once, few, many or a size class.

J | V | D | size | DNA | CDR3
TRBJ2-3 | TRBV7-2 | NA | few | TGTGCCAGCAGCTCCACAGATACGCAGTATTTT | CASSSTDTQYF
TRBJ1-2 | TRBV18 | NA | NA | TGTGCCAGCTCAGACGGCCCCTATGGCTACACCTTC | CASSDGPYGYTF
TRBJ1-2 | TRBV4-3 | NA | NA | TGCGCCAGCAGCCAAGATCTCGGTTATGGCTACACCTTC | CASSQDLGYGYTF
TRBJ1-6 | TRBV6-5 | NA | NA | TGTGCCAGCAGTTACTCCCCAGGGTTTTCACCCCTCCACTTT | CASSYSPGFSPLHF
TRBJ1-2 | TRBV9 | TRBD1 | NA | TGTGCCAGCAGCGTAGACCGGACAGGGCGGCACTATGGCTACACCTTC | CASSVDRTGRHYGYTF
TRBJ2-1 | TRBV4-3 | TRBD1 | NA | TGCGCCAGCAGCCTCCGACAGGGGAGAAACAATGAGCAGTTCTTC | CASSLRQGRNNEQFF
TRBJ2-2 | TRBV14 | NA | NA | TGTGCCAGCAGCCATAGTACGGAGATGAGGACCGGGGAGCTGTTTTTT | CASSHSTEMRTGELFF
TRBJ1-2 | TRBV28 | NA | NA | TGTGCCAGCACCAAAGGAGGGTGGGTACAGGGCTACACCTTC | CASTKGGWVQGYTF
TRBJ1-2 | TRBV21-1 | NA | NA | TGTGCCAGCAGCAAAATCCGGGGGTACACCTTC | CASSKIRGYTF
TRBJ1-2 | TRBV19 | TRBD1 | NA | TGTGCCAGTAGTCCCGCCGGGACAGGGATCAATGGCTACACCTTC | CASSPAGTGINGYTF
TRBJ2-7 | TRBV5-1 | NA | once | TGCGCCAGCAGCCCTCCGGAGGGTGTGGAGCAGTACTTC | CASSPPEGVEQYF
TRBJ2-2 | TRBV28 | NA | NA | TGTGCCAGCAGTTTATCGTCCGGGGAGCTGTTTTTT | CASSLSSGELFF
TRBJ2-7 | TRBV4-3 | NA | NA | TGCGCCAGCAGCCAAGGGGCTAGCAAGAGCTACGAGCAGTACTTC | CASSQGASKSYEQYF
TRBJ2-5 | TRBV5-1 | NA | NA | TGCGCCAGCAGCGCTGCACTAGGTACCCAAGAGACCCAGTACTTC | CASSAALGTQETQYF
TRBJ2-2 | TRBV18 | NA | NA | TGTGCCAGCTCACCAAAGGGACGCAGGGGAGTAACCGGGGAGCTGTTTTTT | CASSPKGRRGVTGELFF
TRBJ2-1 | TRBV28 | TRBD2 | NA | TGTGCCAGCAGTCCTCCCCCCCTAGCGGGAGGGCCCAATGAGCAGTTCTTC | CASSPPPLAGGPNEQFF
TRBJ2-2 | TRBV2 | NA | NA | TGTGCCAGCAGTGAAGCATCCCTATTCACCGGGGAGCTGTTTTTT | CASSEASLFTGELFF
TRBJ1-2 | TRBV2 | TRBD1 | NA | TGTGCCAGCAGGGGACAGGAACTCTATGGCTACACCTTC | CASRGQELYGYTF
TRBJ1-5 | TRBV18 | NA | once | TGTGCCAGCTCCCCGGGAGAGGAGCAGCCCCAGCATTTT | CASSPGEEQPQHF
TRBJ1-5 | TRBV19 | NA | medium-sized | TGTGCCAGTAGTTACTACGGCCTCGTTGGGAGCAATCAGCCCCAGCATTTT | CASSYYGLVGSNQPQHF
TRBJ2-3 | TRBV7-8 | NA | NA | TGTGCCAGCACCCTCGGGGGTACTAGCACAGATACGCAGTATTTT | CASTLGGTSTDTQYF
TRBJ1-1 | TRBV4-1 | TRBD1 | once | TGCGCCAGCAGCCAAGACCCAAACCGTCCCGGGACAGGGTCAACTGAAGCTTTCTTT | CASSQDPNRPGTGSTEAFF
TRBJ2-1 | TRBV5-1 | TRBD1 | NA | TGCGCCAGCAGCTGGACAGGGAATGAGCAGTTCTTC | CASSWTGNEQFF
TRBJ2-7 | TRBV11-2 | NA | once | TGTGCCAGCAGCCTTGGGGGGTTTGAGCAGTACTTC | CASSLGGFEQYF
TRBJ1-2 | TRBV4-1 | NA | NA | TGCGCCAGCAGCCAAGCCCCATCTTTTCTCATCGGCTACACCTTC | CASSQAPSFLIGYTF
TRBJ1-5 | TRBV27 | NA | NA | TGTGCCAGCAGACCGGGGGGATCCAATCAGCCCCAGCATTTT | CASRPGGSNQPQHF
TRBJ1-3 | TRBV5-1 | NA | NA | TGCGCCAGCAGCTTGAGCGTCGGGGTGGTTGGAAACACCATATATTTT | CASSLSVGVVGNTIYF
TRBJ2-7 | TRBV5-6 | TRBD1 | NA | TGTGCCAGCAGTTTACAGGGGGCGAGCTCCTACGAGCAGTACTTC | CASSLQGASSYEQYF
TRBJ2-7 | TRBV15 | TRBD2 | NA | TGTGCCACCCTGTCTAGCGGGGGGTACGAGCAGTACTTC | CATLSSGGYEQYF
TRBJ2-7 | TRBV5-1 | NA | NA | TGCGCCAGCAGCTCGACAGGCCGGGACGCCTACGAGCAGTACTTC | CASSSTGRDAYEQYF
TRBJ1-2 | TRBV7-9 | TRBD1 | NA | TGTGCCAGCAGCTTAACTCGCGACAGGGGTTCCATTGGCTACACCTTC | CASSLTRDRGSIGYTF
TRBJ1-4 | TRBV18 | NA | NA | TGTGCCAGCTCAGCTCAAGCCAGTTCCCCTGCAACTAATGAAAAACTGTTTTTT | CASSAQASSPATNEKLFF
TRBJ1-3 | TRBV21-1 | NA | NA | TGTGCCAGCAGCATTACCGGGAGGATGACAGGAAACACCATATATTTT | CASSITGRMTGNTIYF
TRBJ2-7 | TRBV6-6 | TRBD1 | NA | TGTGCCAGCAGCGGGACAGCCTACGAGCAGTACTTC | CASSGTAYEQYF
TRBJ1-3 | TRBV18 | TRBD1 | NA | TGTGCCAGCTCACCACCGACAGGGAGAAACACCATATATTTT | CASSPPTGRNTIYF
TRBJ1-6 | TRBV28 | TRBD1 | NA | TGTGCCACCACGACAGGGAGCTCCTATAATTCACCCCTCCACTTT | CATTTGSSYNSPLHF
TRBJ1-2 | TRBV28 | NA | NA | TGTGCCAGCAGTCTAATTCGAGGGGGCTACACCTTC | CASSLIRGGYTF
TRBJ2-5 | TRBV28 | TRBD1 | once | TGTGCCAGCAGGGACAGGGGGCGGGAGACCCAGTACTTC | CASRDRGRETQYF
TRBJ2-2 | TRBV5-1 | NA | few | TGCGCCAGCAGTGTTCAGGGAGTAGCCGACACCGGGGAGCTGTTTTTT | CASSVQGVADTGELFF
TRBJ1-6 | TRBV28 | NA | NA | TGTGCCAGCAGTTTTCAGCCTCGTAATTCACCCCTCCACTTT | CASSFQPRNSPLHF
TRBJ1-1 | TRBV28 | TRBD1 | NA | TGTGCCAGCAGCCTACAGGGGAGCACTGAAGCTTTCTTT | CASSLQGSTEAFF
TRBJ1-1 | TRBV4-3 | TRBD1 | once | TGCGCCAGCAGCCATTCCCGGGACAGGGGGCATGAAGCTTTCTTT | CASSHSRDRGHEAFF
TRBJ2-1 | TRBV6-5 | NA | NA | TGTGCCAGCAGTTACCTACGCCCGGGAGCCTACAATGAGCAGTTCTTC | CASSYLRPGAYNEQFF
TRBJ2-1 | TRBV4-1 | TRBD2 | NA | TGCGCCAGCAGCCAACCGGTAGCGGGGGGTGATCGCTATGAGCAGTTCTTC | CASSQPVAGGDRYEQFF
TRBJ2-3 | TRBV7-9 | TRBD1 | NA | TGTGCCAGCAGCTACCGACAGGGGGCAGATACGCAGTATTTT | CASSYRQGADTQYF
TRBJ2-5 | TRBV28 | TRBD1 | NA | TGTGCCAGCAGACTACAGGGGGCTTTGGAGACCCAGTACTTC | CASRLQGALETQYF
TRBJ2-7 | TRBV6-1 | TRBD1 | NA | TGTGCCAGCAGCTCCCCGGACAGGGGAAACTACGAGCAGTACTTC | CASSSPDRGNYEQYF
TRBJ2-1 | TRBV7-9 | TRBD2 | NA | TGTGCCAGCAGCCCCGGGACTAGCGACTACAATGAGCAGTTCTTC | CASSPGTSDYNEQFF
TRBJ2-7 | TRBV30 | TRBD1 | NA | TGTGCCTGGAGTATAAAGGGACAGGCTAACGAGCAGTACTTC | CAWSIKGQANEQYF
TRBJ2-2 | TRBV11-3 | NA | NA | TGTGCCAGCAGCCGCACCGGGCAGCCCACCGGGGAGCTGTTTTTT | CASSRTGQPTGELFF
TRBJ2-7 | TRBV15 | NA | NA | TGTGCCACCAGCACCCCCCGACTGAGGACAGAGCAGTACTTC | CATSTPRLRTEQYF